A selection of T cell receptor beta chains follows, all from one sample in a study of blood T cell repertoires in COVID-19. Here immunoSEQ multiplex PCR was the method, and the copy in TCRdb shows in-frame clones only, minus some. The table records about 120,000 clones, roughly 87% of them present only once. The sample comprised peripheral blood. The receptors come from an elderly man with acute or convalescent COVID-19. CDR3s include the opening cysteine and the closing phenylalanine or tryptophan. Fields, in order: J gene, V gene, D gene, clone size, CDR3 DNA, CDR3 protein. The D gene is left open where the match is weak. The size field is filled for only some rows; it gives once, few, many or a size class.

TRBJ1-2 TRBV7-8 . . TGTGCCAGCAGCCCCCCCCAGGCCATCACAACCTTC CASSPPQAITTF
TRBJ2-3 TRBV6-5 TRBD2 . TGTGCCAGCAGTTACTCCGGGGGGGGCACAGATACGCAGTATTTT CASSYSGGGTDTQYF
TRBJ2-7 TRBV7-9 TRBD2 once TGTGCCAGCAGCTCCCAAAGGGGCGGGGGATCCTACGAGCAGTACTTC CASSSQRGGGSYEQYF
TRBJ1-5 TRBV27 . . TGTGCCAGCAGACCAAGGACAGACAATCAGCCCCAGCATTTT CASRPRTDNQPQHF
TRBJ1-5 TRBV2 TRBD1 once TGTGCCAGCAGGGGACAGCTTAATCAGCCCCAGCATTTT CASRGQLNQPQHF
TRBJ1-1 TRBV7-3 TRBD1 . TGTGCCAGCAGCGCCCGGACAGGGGCGGGCACTGAAGCTTTCTTT CASSARTGAGTEAFF
TRBJ2-3 TRBV6-2/TRBV6-3 TRBD2 once TGTGCCAGCAGTTACTCGGGGACTAGCGGGAACACAGATACGCAGTATTTT CASSYSGTSGNTDTQYF
TRBJ1-1 TRBV7-9 TRBD1 . TGTGCCAGCAGCCCCACAGGGGGTAAGGTCACTGAAGCTTTCTTT CASSPTGGKVTEAFF
TRBJ2-2 TRBV19 TRBD2 once TGTGCCAGTAACAATCGGGGGGGCGGAGCCGGGGAGCTGTTTTTT CASNNRGGGAGELFF
TRBJ2-1 TRBV24-1 TRBD2 . TGTGCCACCAGTGATTCTGGAGCGGGGGTCTGGAATGAGCAGTTCTTC CATSDSGAGVWNEQFF
TRBJ2-1 TRBV12-5 . . TGTGCTAGTGCCCGAGACTTGCGGGACTCCCCGACCCTGGGTGAGCAGTTCTTC CASARDLRDSPTLGEQFF
TRBJ2-7 TRBV19 . once TGTGCCAGTAGTCGGCTCGACGGGAACTCCTACGAGCAGTACTTC CASSRLDGNSYEQYF
TRBJ2-1 TRBV28 TRBD1 . TGTGCCAGCAGCCCAGGGACAGGGAGTTACAATGAGCAGTTCTTC CASSPGTGSYNEQFF
TRBJ2-5 TRBV28 TRBD2 once TGTGCCAGCAGTTTGGGTACTAGCGGGAGAGGAGAGACCCAGTACTTC CASSLGTSGRGETQYF
TRBJ2-1 TRBV11-2 TRBD2 . TGTGCCAGCAGCTTATCCAGCGGGAAAGGGAATGAGCAGTTCTTC CASSLSSGKGNEQFF